This is a list of T cell receptor beta chains from one sample in a study of Graves' ophthalmopathy and Graves' hyperthyroidism. Via MiXCR, TCRdb re-called the multiplex PCR reads, giving one row per CDR3 protein. The table has 500,000 to 700,000 distinct CDR3 sequences, just under 40% seen once. Sequencing used peripheral blood or thyroid tissue (not recorded which). The origin of the receptors is an adult man with Graves' hyperthyroidism. CDR3s leave out the opening cysteine and the closing phenylalanine or tryptophan.

v_call cdr3_aa
TRBV5-4 ASSQGLAWEQY
TRBV20-1 SASWGQQETQY
TRBV20-1 SARTTSGRVEQY
TRBV2 ASSLGANYGYA
TRBV25-1 ASSLGGWGRADTQY
TRBV12-3/TRBV12-4 ASSYTGTMHTGELF
TRBV13 ASSLGQGKSSYEQY
TRBV9 ASSVAEGQGDTQY
TRBV10-2 ASKPGYANTGELF
TRBV29-1 SVRDSRGQPQH
TRBV5-6 ASSLNSGTGNTGELY
TRBV7-3 ASSLTGADTIY
TRBV5-4 ASSLRTGNNSPLH
TRBV7-3 ASSPSQGSYEQY
TRBV28 ASSLADYSNQPQH
TRBV29-1 SLSRGDGYT
TRBV9 ASSWDLPDTQY
TRBV19 ASSIRGNNQPQH